This T cell receptor beta chain was documented in a study of regulatory T cells in long-lasting Graves disease. Study-level information: Patients met the persistent Graves' disease definition after over 5 years of antithyroid drugs with positive TSH receptor antibodies. Study-wide results and limits: Clonotypes that were public and shared totalled 2,500 to 3,500 in persistent patients versus 750 to 1,000 in new patients.

This clonotype has more than one count but fewer than ten. Its antigen is unidentified. The time point here: persistent/refractory GD, antithyroid drugs over 5 years with positive TRAb. Extracted RNA from PBMCs served as the source of the TCR library. American Thyroid Association guidelines defined Graves' disease diagnosis. It was an endocrinology department in Xi'an, China, that provided the patients. Investigators prepared the TCR beta libraries by applying iRepertoire HTBI primers and Arm-PCR of CDR3 regions. TCRdb processed the multiplex PCR reads anew with MiXCR; each CDR3 protein has one entry. The sample shows roughly 500,000 distinct CDR3 sequences, under 25% of them seen only once. CDR3 length: 15 amino acids. Germline lookup yields CDR1 SGHAT and CDR2 FQDESV (reference sequence). Trimming at V came to 5 bases and at J to 0 bases, leaving 4 bases not matched to a gene.

The specimen was peripheral blood mononuclear cells (PBMCs), collected when the disease was refractory, from a patient treated with antithyroid drugs. This clonotype was sampled from a female donor with Graves disease. This sequence joins TRBV11-1 and TRBJ2-7; TRBD2 agrees at 10 bases. The CDR3 sequence: CASSPLAGDSYEQYF. The CDR3 DNA is TGTGCCAGCAGCCCCCTAGCGGGAGACTCCTACGAGCAGTACTTC.